This entry describes one T cell receptor (beta chain). Extraction yielded at least 6 micrograms of total RNA per sample. A J-beta primer mix and a sample-barcoded 5' primer were used in a second PCR of roughly 7 to 12 cycles. A template-switch adaptor with 12 random nucleotides tagged each cDNA molecule. TCRdb redid the calling of the 5' RACE reads with MiXCR, one entry per CDR3 protein. The data contain approximately 800,000 distinct CDR3 sequences, just over 55% of them singletons. These data originate in a study of blood T cells in healthy people across ages. This CDR3 is built from 18 residues. Germline assignment: CDR1 MNHEY and CDR2 SMNVEV (reference sequence). The J segment lost 0 bases and the V segment lost 3 bases, leaving 11 bases of the junction unmatched.

The receptor was derived from a man aged 35-49 years in good health. The V call is TRBV27, the J call TRBJ1-5; 7 bases align to TRBD1. Sequenced input: blood. The CDR3 sequence is CASSLAPGQGDSNQPQHF. For the CDR3, the DNA is TGTGCCAGCAGTTTGGCCCCGGGGCAGGGGGATAGCAATCAGCCCCAGCATTTT.